This TCR beta chain was captured in a study of blood T cells in healthy people across ages. The sample holds a few counts of this clonotype. A sample-barcoded 5' primer and a J-beta primer mix were used in a second PCR of roughly 7 to 12 cycles. A template-switch adaptor that had 12 random nucleotides put a tag on each cDNA molecule. MiXCR, applied by TCRdb to the 5' RACE reads, yields one record per CDR3 protein. The sample includes 1.5 million to 1.8 million distinct CDR3 sequences, approximately 39% of them seen just once. This CDR3 region has 16 residues. The trim removed 3 bases at V and 4 bases at J, leaving 10 bases unmatched. Germline V lookup: CDR1 SGDLS, CDR2 YYNGEE.

This chain joins TRBV9 and TRBJ2-1; 7 bases line up with TRBD1. Sequencing was done on a sample of blood. The clonotype originates from a woman aged 18-29 years in good health. The CDR3: CASSDWTGNPYNEQFF. The CDR3 DNA is TGTGCCAGCAGCGACTGGACAGGCAACCCTTACAATGAGCAGTTCTTC.